These 24 T cell receptor beta chains were all obtained from the same sample, sequenced in a study of blood T cell repertoires in COVID-19. Using immunoSEQ multiplex PCR, the repertoire was profiled, and TCRdb retains in-frame clones only, with some absent. The sample records approximately 300,000 clones, 70% to 90% being singletons. Sequenced: PBMCs or T cells enriched from blood (not recorded which). All receptors come from a woman aged 18-29 years who had recovered from COVID-19.

The rearrangement links TRBV3-1 (or the pseudogene TRBV3-2) to TRBJ2-3, with 7 nucleotides matching TRBD1. V lost 4 bases to trimming and J lost 0 bases; unmatched junction nucleotides: 4. CDR1 is LGHDT and CDR2 is YNNKEL in the germline V gene (reference sequence). The CDR3 has 15 residues. CDR3 coding DNA: TGTGCCAGCAGCCGCCCGGGACAGAGCACAGATACGCAGTATTTT. Protein: CASSRPGQSTDTQYF.

The V and J genes are TRBV29-1 and TRBJ2-7, with 11 bases fitting TRBD2. V lost 2 bases and J lost 7; bases outside the gene matches: 10. The CDR3 is 15 amino acids. The germline V gene encodes CDR1 SQVTM and CDR2 ANQGSEA. The CDR3 nucleotides read TGCAGCGTTGAAAATTCGGTGGTAGCGGGAGGGGAGCAGTACTTC. Its protein product is CSVENSVVAGGEQYF.

This chain uses TRBV6-5 with TRBJ2-7, with D perhaps matching TRBD2 (5 bases). Trimming pared 6 bases from V and 7 bases from J, leaving 10 bases between. The CDR3 runs to 11 residues. In germline, CDR1 is MNHEY, CDR2 SVGAGI. CDR3 coding DNA: TGTGCCAGCAGGAGGGCAGATGAGCAGTACTTC. Translated, it gives CASRRADEQYF.

CDR3 nucleotide sequence: TGTGCCACCAGTGGTCACAGGGAAGGATATGAAAAACTGTTTTTT. Residues: CATSGHREGYEKLFF. This sequence joins TRBV24-1 and TRBJ1-4; a weak D match, TRBD1 (6 bases). This CDR3 is built from 15 residues. Germline CDR1 and CDR2: KGHDR and SFDVKD. V dropped 5 bases and J dropped 6 bases, with 15 bases sitting between them.

With respect to this clone: The germline gene is not matched at one end of the junction; a read error may be the cause. This sequence joins TRBV5-1 and TRBJ1-1, with D perhaps TRBD1 (6 bases). The CDR3 spans 13 residues. Germline V gives CDR1 SGHRS, CDR2 YFSETQ. The DNA for the CDR3 is TGCGTCAGCAGATTGAGCGTCACAGGGTCGGCTTTCTTT. As protein: CVSRLSVTGSAFF.

This chain joins TRBV9 and TRBJ2-7, with 7 bases identical to TRBD1. The CDR3 totals 16 residues. The germline V gene has CDR1 SGDLS and CDR2 YYNGEE. The J segment lost 5 bases and the V segment lost 0 bases, leaving 11 bases of the junction unmatched. CDR3 nucleotide sequence: TGTGCCAGCAGCGTAGCTCTGGGAACAGGGGAAAACGAGCAGTACTTC. Protein sequence: CASSVALGTGENEQYF.

The V call is TRBV2, the J call TRBJ2-7, with D possibly being TRBD1 (6 bases). CDR1 and CDR2 from the germline V gene are SNHLY and FYNNEI. CDR3 size: 11 residues. V was shortened by 6 bases and J by 5 bases, with 8 bases between the two germline ends. The chain's CDR3 is CASSYRDEQYF. As DNA, the CDR3 is TGTGCCAGCAGCTACAGGGACGAGCAGTACTTC. Full variable domain (missing parts from reference TRBV2 and TRBJ2-7): EPEVTQTPSHQVTQMGQEVILRCVPISNHLYFYWYRQILGQKVEFLVSFYNNEISEKSEIFDDQFSVERPDGSNFTLKIRSTKLEDSAMYFCASSYRDEQYFGPGTRLTVT.

The chain joins TRBV7-3 to TRBJ2-1, with 7 positions matching TRBD2. Trimming took 4 bases from V and 0 from J; bases not matched to a gene: 18. Germline V gives CDR1 SGHTA, CDR2 FQGTGA. The CDR3 runs 20 residues. In DNA, the CDR3 is TGTGCCAGCAGCTCCCCTTTGGCGGGAGTTAGGGCAAACTCCTACAATGAGCAGTTCTTC. It yields the protein CASSSPLAGVRANSYNEQFF.

This clone has a handful of counts. This chain joins TRBV5-5 and TRBJ1-2; maybe TRBD1 (6 bases). Germline CDR1 is SGHKS and CDR2 is YYEKEE (reference sequence). The CDR3 is 15 amino acids. V lost 5 bases, J lost 4 bases, and 18 bases lay in between. The CDR3 region has the DNA TGTGCCAGCAGTTCCCAGGGGTCACCCATCTATGGCTACACCTTC. The encoded protein is CASSSQGSPIYGYTF.

V usage is TRBV6-5 and J usage is TRBJ1-2; 7 bases agree with TRBD1. Germline V gene lookup returns CDR1 MNHEY and CDR2 SVGAGI. After removal of 5 bases from V and 8 bases from J, the junction contained 5 bases not matched to a gene. The length of the CDR3 is 12 residues. The CDR3 is CASSNDRVGYTF. The CDR3 region has the DNA TGTGCCAGCAGTAATGACAGGGTGGGCTACACCTTC.

The chain carries TRBV11-2 and TRBJ1-3; perhaps TRBD1 as D (5 bases). Trimming removed 1 base at V and 0 bases at J, with 10 bases between. The CDR3 length is 16 residues. In germline, CDR1 is SGHAT, CDR2 FQNNGV. The CDR3 reads CASSLVRGSSGNTIYF. CDR3 nucleotides: TGTGCCAGCAGCTTAGTACGGGGGAGCTCTGGAAACACCATATATTTT.

The chain employs TRBV13 and TRBJ1-1; 11 positions agree with TRBD1. V was clipped by 4 bases and J by 4 bases; unmatched bases: 8. Germline CDR1 PRHDT, CDR2 FYEKMQ (reference sequence). CDR3 size: 16 residues. The CDR3 reads CASSSRTGGEGTEAFF. CDR3 sequence (DNA): TGTGCCAGCAGCTCTCGGACAGGGGGCGAAGGCACTGAAGCTTTCTTT.

The V and J genes are TRBV6-6 and TRBJ2-2, with D possibly TRBD2 on 5 matching bases. The CDR3 is 14 amino acids. Germline V gene lookup returns CDR1 MNHNY and CDR2 SVGAGI (reference sequence). With 0 bases removed from V and 6 bases from J, the gap between germline ends came to 8 bases. CDR3 nucleotide sequence: TGTGCCAGCAGTTACTCGGACTTCCCCGGGGAGCTGTTTTTT. Protein: CASSYSDFPGELFF.

In nucleotides, the CDR3 is TGTGCCAGCAGCGTCGGACAGGGACCGAGAGAGCAGTACTTC. Translated: CASSVGQGPREQYF. This chain connects TRBV9 to TRBJ2-7, with TRBD1 matching 8 bases. Germline CDR1 reads SGDLS; CDR2 reads YYNGEE. J was trimmed by 7 bases and V by 2 bases; bases with no gene match: 8. There are 14 residues in the CDR3.

This chain uses TRBV24-1 with TRBJ2-3, with D hard to call. Trimming pared 6 bases from V and 2 bases from J, leaving 8 bases between. The CDR3 covers 13 residues. Germline V gene data show CDR1 as KGHDR and CDR2 as SFDVKD. CDR3: CATSHIDTDTQYF. Here the CDR3 DNA reads TGTGCCACCAGTCACATTGACACAGATACGCAGTATTTT.

J is TRBJ1-2 and V is TRBV4-1; D unresolved. The V and J ends lost 1 base and 3 bases respectively, with 12 bases between them. Germline-derived CDR1 and CDR2 are MGHRA and YSYEKL. The CDR3 spans 15 residues. The CDR3 nucleotides read TGCGCCAGCAGCCAAGGAAGGAGGACTGACTATGGCTACACCTTC. Its translation is CASSQGRRTDYGYTF.

The V gene is TRBV5-6, the J gene TRBJ2-1; D might be TRBD1 (5 bases). Trimming cost V 4 bases and J 0 bases, with 11 bases left between them. The CDR3 sequence is 15 residues long. Germline assignment: CDR1 SGHDT and CDR2 YYEEEE. CDR3 region: CASSETASSYNEQFF. The CDR3 nucleotides are TGTGCCAGCAGCGAGACAGCTAGCTCCTACAATGAGCAGTTCTTC.

V is TRBV2 and J is TRBJ1-4; D not certain. CDR1 and CDR2 from the germline V gene are SNHLY and FYNNEI. The CDR3 contains 11 residues. Trimming pared 8 bases from V and 8 bases from J, leaving 9 bases between. The CDR3, as DNA: TGTGCCAGCGTTAGGGAGGAAAAACTGTTTTTT. Translated, it gives CASVREEKLFF.

This chain uses TRBV9 with TRBJ2-1; tentatively, D is TRBD1 (5 bases). The CDR3 is 12 residues long. Germline lookup yields CDR1 SGDLS and CDR2 YYNGEE. Trimming took off 5 bases at V and 9 bases at J, with 12 bases between the two ends. DNA for the CDR3: TGTGCCAGCAGTGTCAGGCAGGGTGAGCAGTTCTTC. Protein product: CASSVRQGEQFF.

V gene TRBV10-3 combines with J gene TRBJ1-4; possibly TRBD1 for D (5 bases). Deletions cut 4 bases from V and 3 bases from J, with 9 bases between. There are 14 residues in the CDR3. CDR1 and CDR2 (germline): ENHRY, SYGVKD. CDR3 amino acids: CAISAGGSNEKLFF. CDR3 DNA sequence: TGTGCCATCAGTGCGGGGGGATCTAATGAAAAACTGTTTTTT.

The chain recombines TRBV7-3 with TRBJ1-1; possible D gene TRBD1, 6 bases. From germline, CDR1 is SGHTA and CDR2 FQGTGA. The ends were cut back, 0 bases at V and 4 bases at J, with 12 bases in the middle. The CDR3 extends over 15 amino acids. The CDR3 sequence is CASSLTPGAPTEAFF. CDR3 DNA: TGTGCCAGCAGCTTAACTCCAGGGGCTCCCACTGAAGCTTTCTTT.

This sequence joins TRBV5-1 and TRBJ2-5; 10 bases fit TRBD2. With 4 bases clipped from V and 4 bases from J, the junction kept 10 bases outside the gene matches. Germline loops: CDR1 SGHRS, CDR2 YFSETQ. The CDR3 totals 16 residues. The CDR3 bases are TGCGCCAGCAGCACCCGGACTAGCGGTAGGGTAGAGACCCAGTACTTC. This sequence encodes CASSTRTSGRVETQYF.

V is TRBV4-1 and J is TRBJ1-2; D may be TRBD1 (6 bases). Germline values: CDR1 MGHRA, CDR2 YSYEKL. The CDR3 covers 15 residues. Trimming stripped 1 base from V and 8 bases from J, with 17 bases between. The CDR3 DNA reads as TGCGCCAGCAGCCAAGTGGGGGCAGGAGCCCTGGGCTACACCTTC. This sequence encodes CASSQVGAGALGYTF.

The rearrangement uses TRBV25-1 and TRBJ1-1; the match to TRBD1 covers 9 bases. This CDR3 comprises 13 residues. With 8 bases clipped from V and 6 bases from J, the junction kept 7 bases outside the gene matches. Looked up from germline, CDR1 is MGHDK and CDR2 is SYGVNS. CDR3 coding DNA: TGTGCCAGCGGTGGACAGGGGAGGGCTGAAGCTTTCTTT. Translated: CASGGQGRAEAFF. Full variable domain (outside the CDR3, taken from reference TRBV25-1 and TRBJ1-1): EADIYQTPRYLVIGTGKKITLECSQTMGHDKMYWYQQDPGMELHLIHYSYGVNSTEKGDLSSESTVSRIRTEHFPLTLESARPSHTSQYLCASGGQGRAEAFFGQGTRLTVV.